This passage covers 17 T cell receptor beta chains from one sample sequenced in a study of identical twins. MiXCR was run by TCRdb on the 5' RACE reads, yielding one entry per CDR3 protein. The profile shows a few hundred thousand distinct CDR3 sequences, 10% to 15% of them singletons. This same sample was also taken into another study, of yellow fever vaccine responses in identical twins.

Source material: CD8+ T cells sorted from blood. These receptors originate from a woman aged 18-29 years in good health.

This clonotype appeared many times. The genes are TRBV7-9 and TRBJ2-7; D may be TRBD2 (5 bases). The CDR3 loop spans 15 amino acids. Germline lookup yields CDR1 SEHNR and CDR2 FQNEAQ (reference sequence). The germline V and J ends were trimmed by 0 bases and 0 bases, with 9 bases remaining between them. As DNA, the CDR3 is TGTGCCAGCAGCTTAGCGGCTAGCCTCTCCTACGAGCAGTACTTC. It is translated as CASSLAASLSYEQYF.

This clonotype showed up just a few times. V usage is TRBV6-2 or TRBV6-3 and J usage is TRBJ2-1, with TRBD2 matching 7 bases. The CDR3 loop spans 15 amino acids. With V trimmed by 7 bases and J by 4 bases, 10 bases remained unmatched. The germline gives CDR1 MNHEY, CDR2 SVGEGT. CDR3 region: CASTGGVPNYNEQFF. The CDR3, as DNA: TGTGCCAGCACTGGGGGGGTTCCTAATTACAATGAGCAGTTCTTC.

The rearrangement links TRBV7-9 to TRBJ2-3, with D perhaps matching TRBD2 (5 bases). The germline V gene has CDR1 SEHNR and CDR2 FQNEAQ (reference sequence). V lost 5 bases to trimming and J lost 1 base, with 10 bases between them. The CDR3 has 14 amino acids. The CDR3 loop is CASSRELGTDTQYF. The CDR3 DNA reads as TGTGCCAGCAGCCGGGAATTGGGCACAGATACGCAGTATTTT. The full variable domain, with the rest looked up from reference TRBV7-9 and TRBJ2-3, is DTGVSQNPRHKITKRGQNVTFRCDPISEHNRLYWYRQTLGQGPEFLTYFQNEAQLEKSRLLSDRFSAERPKGSFSTLEIQRTEQGDSAMYLCASSRELGTDTQYFGPGTRLTVL.

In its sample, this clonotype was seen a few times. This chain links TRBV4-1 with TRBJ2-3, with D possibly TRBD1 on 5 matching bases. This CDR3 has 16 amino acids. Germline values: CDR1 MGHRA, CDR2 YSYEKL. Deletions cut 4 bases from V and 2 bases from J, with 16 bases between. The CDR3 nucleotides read TGCGCCAGCAGCCGAGTGGGGCACTTGATCACAGATACGCAGTATTTT. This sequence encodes CASSRVGHLITDTQYF.

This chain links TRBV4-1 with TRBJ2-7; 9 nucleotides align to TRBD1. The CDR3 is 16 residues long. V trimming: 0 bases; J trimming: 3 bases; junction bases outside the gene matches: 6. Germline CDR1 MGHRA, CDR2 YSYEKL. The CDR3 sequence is CASSQDEDRGYYEQYV. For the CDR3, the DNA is TGCGCCAGCAGCCAAGATGAGGACAGGGGATACTACGAGCAGTACGTC.

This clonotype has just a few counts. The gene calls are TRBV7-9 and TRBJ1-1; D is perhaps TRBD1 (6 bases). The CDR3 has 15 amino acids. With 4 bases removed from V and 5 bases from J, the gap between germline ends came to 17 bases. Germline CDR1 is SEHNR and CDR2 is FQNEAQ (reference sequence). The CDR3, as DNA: TGTGCCAGCAGCTCTTCGGGACACGGGTTGACTGAAGCTTTCTTT. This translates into CASSSSGHGLTEAFF.

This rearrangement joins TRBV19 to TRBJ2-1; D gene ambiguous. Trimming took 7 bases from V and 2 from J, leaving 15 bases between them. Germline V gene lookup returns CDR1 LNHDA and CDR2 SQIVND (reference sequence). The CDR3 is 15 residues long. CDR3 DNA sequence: TGTGCCAGTACCAACTCACTGGACCCCTACAATGAGCAGTTCTTC. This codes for CASTNSLDPYNEQFF. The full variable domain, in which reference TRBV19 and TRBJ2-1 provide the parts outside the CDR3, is DGGITQSPKYLFRKEGQNVTLSCEQNLNHDAMYWYRQDPGQGLRLIYYSQIVNDFQKGDIAEGYSVSREKKESFPLTVTSAQKNPTAFYLCASTNSLDPYNEQFFGPGTRLTVL.

The CDR3 sequence: CASSPPGQPYYGYTF. CDR3 bases: TGTGCCAGCAGCCCCCCGGGACAGCCGTATTATGGCTACACCTTC. The chain links TRBV13 to TRBJ1-2, with TRBD1 matching 7 bases. V trimming: 5 bases; J trimming: 5 bases; junction bases outside the gene matches: 11. CDR1 and CDR2 (germline): PRHDT, FYEKMQ (reference sequence). The CDR3 loop spans 15 amino acids.

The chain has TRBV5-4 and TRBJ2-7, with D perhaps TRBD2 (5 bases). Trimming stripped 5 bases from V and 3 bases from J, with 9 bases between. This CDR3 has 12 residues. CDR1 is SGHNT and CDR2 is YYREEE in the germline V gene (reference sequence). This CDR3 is CASRLAVYEQYV. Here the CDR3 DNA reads TGTGCCAGCAGGCTAGCAGTCTACGAGCAGTACGTC.

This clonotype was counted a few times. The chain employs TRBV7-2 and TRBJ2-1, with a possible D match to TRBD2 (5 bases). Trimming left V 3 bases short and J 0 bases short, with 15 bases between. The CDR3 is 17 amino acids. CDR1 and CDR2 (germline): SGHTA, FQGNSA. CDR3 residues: CASSFPLGSPSYNEQFF. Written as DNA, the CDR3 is TGTGCCAGCAGCTTCCCGCTAGGGAGTCCCTCCTACAATGAGCAGTTCTTC. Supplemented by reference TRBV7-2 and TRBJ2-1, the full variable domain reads GAGVSQSPSNKVTEKGKDVELRCDPISGHTALYWYRQSLGQGLEFLIYFQGNSAPDKSGLPSDRFSAERTGGSVSTLTIQRTQQEDSAVYLCASSFPLGSPSYNEQFFGPGTRLTVL.

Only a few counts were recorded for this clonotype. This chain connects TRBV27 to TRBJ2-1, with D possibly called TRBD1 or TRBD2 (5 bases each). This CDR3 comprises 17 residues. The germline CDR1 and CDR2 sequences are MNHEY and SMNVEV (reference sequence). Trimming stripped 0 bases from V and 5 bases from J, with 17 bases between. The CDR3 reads CASSLSGVGVDDNEQFF. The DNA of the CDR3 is TGTGCCAGCAGTTTATCTGGGGTGGGGGTAGACGACAATGAGCAGTTCTTC.

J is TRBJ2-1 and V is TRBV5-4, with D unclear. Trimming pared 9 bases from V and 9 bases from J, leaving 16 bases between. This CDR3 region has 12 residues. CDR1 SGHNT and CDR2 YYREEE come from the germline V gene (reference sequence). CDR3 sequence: CAIRRSDGEQFF. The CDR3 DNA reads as TGTGCCATCAGAAGGAGCGACGGTGAGCAGTTCTTC.

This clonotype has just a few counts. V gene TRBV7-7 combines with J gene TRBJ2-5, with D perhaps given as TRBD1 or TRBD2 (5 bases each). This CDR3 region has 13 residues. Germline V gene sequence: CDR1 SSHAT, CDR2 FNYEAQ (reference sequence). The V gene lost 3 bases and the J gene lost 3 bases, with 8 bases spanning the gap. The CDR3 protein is CASSFVGEETQYF. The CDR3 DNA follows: TGTGCCAGCAGCTTTGTGGGGGAAGAGACCCAGTACTTC.

In DNA, the CDR3 is TGTGCCAGCAGCCCAGGCGCGGGGAACACCGGGGAGCTGTTTTTT. Amino acids: CASSPGAGNTGELFF. The chain carries TRBV7-6 and TRBJ2-2, with D maybe TRBD2 (5 bases). This CDR3 has 15 amino acids. The ends were cut back, 5 bases at V and 1 base at J, with 11 bases in the middle. Per the germline V gene, CDR1 is SGHVS and CDR2 is FNYEAQ.

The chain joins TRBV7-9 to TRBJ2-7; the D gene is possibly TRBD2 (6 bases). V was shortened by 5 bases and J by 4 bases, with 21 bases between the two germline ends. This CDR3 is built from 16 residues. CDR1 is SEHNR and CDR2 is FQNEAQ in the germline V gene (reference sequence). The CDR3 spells CASSQTGVTNQYEQYF. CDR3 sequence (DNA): TGTGCCAGCAGCCAAACGGGGGTAACCAACCAATACGAGCAGTACTTC.

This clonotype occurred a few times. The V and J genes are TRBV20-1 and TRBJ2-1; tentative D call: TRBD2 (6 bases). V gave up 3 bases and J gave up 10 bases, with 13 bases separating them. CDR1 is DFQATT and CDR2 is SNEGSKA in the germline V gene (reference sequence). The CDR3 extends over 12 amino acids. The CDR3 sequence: CSARGEVEEQFF. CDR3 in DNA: TGCAGTGCTAGGGGGGAGGTGGAAGAGCAGTTCTTC.

The CDR3 is CASSDRLGTDTQYF. Written as DNA, the CDR3 is TGTGCCAGCAGCGACCGACTGGGCACAGATACGCAGTATTTT. This chain uses TRBV7-8 with TRBJ2-3; D gene unclear. Germline CDR1 SGHVS, CDR2 FQNEAQ. This CDR3 region has 14 residues. Trimming shortened V by 5 bases and J by 1 base, and 10 bases separated the two germline ends.